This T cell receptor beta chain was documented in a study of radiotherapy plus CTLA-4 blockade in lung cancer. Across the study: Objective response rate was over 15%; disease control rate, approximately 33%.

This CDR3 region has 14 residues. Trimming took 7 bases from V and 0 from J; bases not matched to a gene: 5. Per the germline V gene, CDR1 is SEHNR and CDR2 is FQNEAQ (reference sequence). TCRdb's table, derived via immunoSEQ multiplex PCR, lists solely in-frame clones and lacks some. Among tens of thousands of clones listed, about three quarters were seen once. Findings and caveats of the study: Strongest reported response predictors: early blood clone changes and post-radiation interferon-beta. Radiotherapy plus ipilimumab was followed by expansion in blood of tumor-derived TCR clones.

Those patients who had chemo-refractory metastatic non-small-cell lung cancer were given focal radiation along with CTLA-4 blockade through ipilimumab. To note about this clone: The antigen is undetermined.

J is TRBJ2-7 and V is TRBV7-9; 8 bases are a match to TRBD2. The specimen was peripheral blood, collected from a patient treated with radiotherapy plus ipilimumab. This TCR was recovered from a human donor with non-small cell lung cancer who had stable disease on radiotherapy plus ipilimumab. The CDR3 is CASTTSGDSYEQYF. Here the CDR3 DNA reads TGTGCCAGCACTACTAGCGGTGACTCCTACGAGCAGTACTTC.